Presented here are 11 T cell receptor beta chains from one specimen sequenced in a study of control samples from healthy donors and cancer patients. Method: immunoSEQ multiplex PCR; TCRdb's copy keeps in-frame clones and lacks some. This repertoire shows fewer than 130,000 clones, roughly 90% found once; its top ten account for around 3.5%. The specimen was PBMCs. The receptors derive from a woman in her sixties or seventies with lung cancer.

CDR3 sequence: CAWEKAGEAQYF. As DNA, the CDR3 is TGTGCCTGGGAGAAGGCGGGAGAAGCCCAGTACTTC. J is TRBJ2-5 and V is TRBV30; 7 nucleotides align to TRBD2. The germline CDR1 and CDR2 sequences are GTSNPN and SVGIG (reference sequence). V shed 5 bases, J shed 9 bases, and the junction held 9 bases outside the gene matches. The CDR3 is made up of 12 amino acids. Combining the CDR3 with reference TRBV30 and TRBJ2-5 gives the whole variable domain SQTIHQWPATLVQPVGSPLSLECTVEGTSNPNLYWYRQAAGRGLQLLFYSVGIGQISSEVPQNLSASRPQDRQFILSSKKLLLSDSGFYLCAWEKAGEAQYFGPGTRLLVL.

This chain connects TRBV28 to TRBJ1-6; no definite D call. Trimming shortened V by 6 bases and J by 10 bases, and 10 bases separated the two germline ends. This CDR3 has 12 amino acids. CDR1 MDHEN and CDR2 SYDVKM come from the germline V gene. The CDR3 protein is CASSPGGSPLHF. In DNA, the CDR3 is TGTGCCAGCAGCCCCGGAGGGTCACCCCTCCACTTT. Supplemented by reference TRBV28 and TRBJ1-6, the full variable domain reads DVKVTQSSRYLVKRTGEKVFLECVQDMDHENMFWYRQDPGLGLRLIYFSYDVKMKEKGDIPEGYSVSREKKERFSLILESASTNQTSMYLCASSPGGSPLHFGNGTRLTVT.

The rearrangement links TRBV19 to TRBJ1-2, with TRBD1 identical over 9 bases. The V gene end was trimmed by 5 bases and the J gene end by 8 bases; junction bases not matched to a gene: 6. The CDR3 sequence is 13 residues long. From germline, CDR1 is LNHDA and CDR2 SQIVND (reference sequence). The CDR3 region has the DNA TGTGCCAGTAGTCCGGGACAGGGAGAAGGCTACACCTTC. This sequence encodes CASSPGQGEGYTF.

The chain is built from TRBV14 and TRBJ1-1; D unclear. The ends were cut back, 6 bases at V and 0 bases at J, with 8 bases in the middle. Per germline, CDR1 SGHDN and CDR2 FVKESK. This CDR3 region has 13 residues. CDR3 nucleotide sequence: TGTGCCAGCAGTCTTTTCATGAACACTGAAGCTTTCTTT. It translates to CASSLFMNTEAFF.

This chain joins TRBV9 and TRBJ1-1; possible D gene TRBD1, 6 bases. V shed 3 bases and J shed 2 bases, with 17 bases lying between them. The CDR3 is made up of 16 amino acids. Per the germline V gene, CDR1 is SGDLS and CDR2 is YYNGEE. CDR3 region: CASSAPGVGGNTEAFF. The CDR3 DNA follows: TGTGCCAGCAGCGCACCAGGGGTGGGGGGCAACACTGAAGCTTTCTTT.

The chain has TRBV5-6 and TRBJ1-5, with 9 nucleotides matching TRBD1. The V gene end was trimmed by 4 bases and the J gene end by 3 bases; junction bases not matched to a gene: 5. In germline, CDR1 is SGHDT, CDR2 YYEEEE. CDR3 length: 15 residues. The CDR3 DNA reads TGTGCCAGCAGCCGCGGACAGGGGTTCAATCAGCCCCAGCATTTT. Residues: CASSRGQGFNQPQHF.

The rearrangement joins TRBV7-2 to TRBJ1-1, with D possibly TRBD1 on 6 matching bases. The V and J ends lost 5 bases and 1 base respectively, with 20 bases between them. The CDR3 spans 17 residues. Looked up from germline, CDR1 is SGHTA and CDR2 is FQGNSA. The DNA for the CDR3 is TGTGCCAGCAGCCTCTTAGGGGGTACACAGGGGAACACTGAAGCTTTCTTT. Encoded protein: CASSLLGGTQGNTEAFF.

The rearrangement joins TRBV19 to TRBJ1-2; D unclear. V gave up 4 bases and J gave up 4 bases, with 10 bases separating them. Germline values: CDR1 LNHDA, CDR2 SQIVND (reference sequence). This CDR3 spans 13 amino acids. CDR3 DNA sequence: TGTGCCAGTAGTAGGGATCGAGGCTATGGCTACACCTTC. As protein: CASSRDRGYGYTF.

The chain couples TRBV9 to TRBJ1-4; 12 nucleotides agree with TRBD1. J lost 2 bases, V lost 3 bases, and 5 bases had no gene match. In germline, CDR1 is SGDLS, CDR2 YYNGEE. The CDR3 extends over 17 amino acids. CDR3 amino acids: CASSAGQGAGTNEKLFF. The CDR3 DNA is TGTGCCAGCAGCGCGGGACAGGGGGCCGGCACTAATGAAAAACTGTTTTTT.

With regard to this clone: Compared with germline, one end of the junction differs, possibly owing to a read error. The V call is TRBV19, the J call TRBJ2-1; the D call may be TRBD1 or TRBD2 (5 bases each). The germline V gene encodes CDR1 LNHDA and CDR2 SQIVND (reference sequence). The CDR3 is 15 amino acids. CDR3 DNA: TGTGCCAGCAGTAGCGAGCAGGGTCTCTGGGATGAGCAGTTCTTC. Its protein product is CASSSEQGLWDEQFF.

CDR3 sequence (DNA): TGCGCCAGCAATAAAGGACAGGGATTGCCGAGCAACGAAGCTTTCTTT. Its protein product is CASNKGQGLPSNEAFF. The rearrangement links TRBV10-2 to TRBJ1-1; 8 bases are a match to TRBD1. CDR3 length: 16 amino acids. V dropped 7 bases and J dropped 8; count of bases not matched to a gene: 18. The germline gives CDR1 WSHSY, CDR2 SAAADI.